This entry lists 10 T cell receptor beta chains sequenced from one sample in a study of blood T cell repertoires in COVID-19. TCRdb keeps only in-frame clones here, not all; method: immunoSEQ multiplex PCR. The sample lists roughly 300,000 clones; 85% were seen once. Input material: PBMCs or T cells enriched from blood (not recorded which). The receptors shown here come from a woman aged 50 to 60 who had recovered from COVID-19.

The chain joins TRBV21-1 to TRBJ2-7; TRBD2, as called in the table, went unchecked against the DNA. TRBV21-1 is listed as a pseudogene. CDR3 length: 16 amino acids. CDR3 sequence reads: CASSKRRLAGIYEQYF. The CDR3 DNA is TGTGCCAGCAGCAAGCGCCGACTAGCGGGAATATACGAGCAGTACTTC.

This clone occurred once. Written as DNA, the CDR3 is TGCGCCAGCAGCTGGGGCGGGGGGGCAGAGACCCAGTACTTC. The encoded protein is CASSWGGGAETQYF. This chain connects TRBV5-1 to TRBJ2-5, with 9 bases aligning to TRBD2. CDR1 and CDR2 from the germline V gene are SGHRS and YFSETQ. The CDR3 contains 14 residues. With V trimmed by 3 bases and J by 4 bases, 4 bases remained unmatched.

The sample holds one count of this clone. The chain carries TRBV7-2 and TRBJ1-6; D may be TRBD1 (6 bases). V lost 1 base and J lost 3, with 10 bases in between. Germline V gene data show CDR1 as SGHTA and CDR2 as FQGNSA. The CDR3 runs 16 residues. CDR3 nucleotide sequence: TGTGCCAGCAGCTTAGGCAGGGGCGTCTATAATTCACCCCTCCACTTT. This codes for CASSLGRGVYNSPLHF.

As concerns this clone: The sample carries other DNA sequences with the same CDR3. The V call is TRBV19, the J call TRBJ2-5; TRBD2 aligns across 7 bases. V gave up 0 bases and J gave up 2 bases; unmatched junction bases: 3. This CDR3 comprises 15 residues. Germline values: CDR1 LNHDA, CDR2 SQIVND (reference sequence). The CDR3 protein is CASSIDSGGQETQYF. CDR3 coding DNA: TGTGCCAGTAGTATAGATTCGGGAGGTCAAGAGACCCAGTACTTC. The whole variable domain, filled in from reference TRBV19 and TRBJ2-5, reads DGGITQSPKYLFRKEGQNVTLSCEQNLNHDAMYWYRQDPGQGLRLIYYSQIVNDFQKGDIAEGYSVSREKKESFPLTVTSAQKNPTAFYLCASSIDSGGQETQYFGPGTRLLVL.

The rearrangement joins TRBV6-6 to TRBJ2-3; D call uncertain. This CDR3 has 12 residues. Germline CDR1 and CDR2: MNHNY and SVGAGI (reference sequence). V was pared by 9 bases and J by 3 bases, with 10 bases between. DNA of the CDR3: TGTGCCAGTTACTCGATAACAGATACGCAGTATTTT. Protein sequence: CASYSITDTQYF.

This chain links TRBV25-1 with TRBJ2-2; D remains unclear. Trimming removed 0 bases from V and 2 bases from J, with 13 bases in between. The CDR3 is 17 residues long. Germline CDR1 MGHDK, CDR2 SYGVNS. DNA for the CDR3: TGTGCCAGCAGTGAATATTGGAGCTCTTTCAACACCGGGGAGCTGTTTTTT. It codes for CASSEYWSSFNTGELFF.

The chain is built from TRBV11-2 and TRBJ2-2; 8 bases are shared with TRBD1. The CDR3 contains 16 residues. The J segment lost 1 base and the V segment lost 0 bases, leaving 1 base of the junction unmatched. Per germline, CDR1 SGHAT and CDR2 FQNNGV. Here the CDR3 DNA reads TGTGCCAGCAGCTTAGAAGGGACAGGGAACACCGGGGAGCTGTTTTTT. This sequence encodes CASSLEGTGNTGELFF.

This chain joins TRBV11-2 and TRBJ2-3; the match to TRBD1 covers 8 bases. The germline V gene has CDR1 SGHAT and CDR2 FQNNGV. Germline trimming cut 5 bases from V and 3 bases from J; bases unmatched to any gene: 10. This CDR3 is 16 amino acids long. CDR3 sequence: CASSPRQGKDTDTQYF. The CDR3 bases are TGTGCCAGCAGCCCGAGACAGGGGAAAGATACAGATACGCAGTATTTT.

The chain combines TRBV18 with TRBJ1-4; 9 nucleotides agree with TRBD1. V shed 3 bases, J shed 0 bases, and the junction held 8 bases outside the gene matches. Germline values: CDR1 KGHSH, CDR2 LQKENI. This CDR3 is 18 amino acids long. CDR3 bases: TGTGCCAGCTCACCCCCCCGGGACAGGGCTTCAACTAATGAAAAACTGTTTTTT. Translating gives CASSPPRDRASTNEKLFF.

The chain is built from TRBV19 and TRBJ1-5; D is undetermined. V was pared by 4 bases and J by 4 bases, with 8 bases between. CDR1 is LNHDA and CDR2 is SQIVND in the germline V gene (reference sequence). The CDR3 spans 13 residues. CDR3 amino acids: CASSTGYNQPQHF. CDR3 in DNA: TGTGCCAGTAGTACAGGTTATAATCAGCCCCAGCATTTT.